This record concerns one T cell receptor beta chain sequence. Its antigen is currently unknown. TCRdb keeps only in-frame clones here, not all; method: immunoSEQ multiplex PCR. The table lists roughly 120,000 clones, roughly 88% of them singletons, with over 8.5% in the top ten. Deletions cut 3 bases from V and 1 base from J, with 9 bases between. CDR1 is KGHSH, CDR2 LQKENI, per germline. This CDR3 region has 14 residues. This sample was taken from a study of T cell responses to AZD1222 COVID-19 vaccine. Study-wide findings and caveats: Donor demographics were predominantly white British with a female majority; clonal diversity may be underestimated. Per reports, nearly half of all spike-specific TCRs target regions that are unmutated in variants.

This chain joins TRBV18 and TRBJ1-1; D gene ambiguous. The receptor comes from an adult in good health. The specimen was peripheral blood, collected on day 0 of AZD1222 vaccination. The CDR3 nucleotides are TGTGCCAGCTCACCTACGACGGGGAACACTGAAGCTTTCTTT. Its translation is CASSPTTGNTEAFF.